A single sample is the source of the 22 T cell receptor beta chains below, sequenced in a study of blood T cell repertoires in COVID-19 (dated by TCRdb to about 2020). Library construction relied on the immunoSEQ multiplex PCR assay. TCRdb obtained this table from immuneACCESS and retained in-frame rearrangements with V and J assigned. These tables miss some clones; where compared with another copy, unresolved V genes account for less than half of the shortfall, and the remainder is unexplained. The sample table contains roughly 190,000 clones; only one count was recorded for approximately 91% of them. The ten biggest clones cover approximately 1.1% of the sample. The sequenced sample consisted of peripheral blood. The receptors come from a man younger than 40 with acute or convalescent COVID-19.

The chain recombines TRBV30 with TRBJ1-5; D is unresolved. Germline V gives CDR1 GTSNPN, CDR2 SVGIG (reference sequence). The ends were cut back, 0 bases at V and 0 bases at J, with 3 bases in the middle. The CDR3 runs to 13 residues. The CDR3 DNA follows: TGTGCCTGGAGTGTGTATAGCAATCAGCCCCAGCATTTT. It translates to CAWSVYSNQPQHF.

The gene calls are TRBV5-1 and TRBJ2-6; a possible D gene is TRBD2 (7 bases). The V end lost 0 bases, the J end lost 2 bases, and 15 bases lay between the germline ends. Germline V gene data show CDR1 as SGHRS and CDR2 as YFSETQ. The CDR3 consists of 18 residues. CDR3: CASSLDGGGTPGANVLTF. The CDR3 bases are TGCGCCAGCAGCTTGGATGGGGGGGGCACCCCTGGGGCCAACGTCCTGACTTTC.

This clone was detected a few times. J is TRBJ2-7 and V is TRBV19; 8 positions agree with TRBD1. Germline loops: CDR1 LNHDA, CDR2 SQIVND (reference sequence). J was trimmed by 1 base and V by 5 bases; bases with no gene match: 7. The CDR3 runs to 15 residues. The CDR3, as DNA: TGTGCCAGTAGTCGAGAAGGGACAGGATCCTACGAGCAGTACTTC. Translation gives CASSREGTGSYEQYF.

This sequence joins TRBV7-3 and TRBJ1-6; D is ambiguous. V lost 5 bases and J lost 0, with 5 bases in between. Germline-derived CDR1 and CDR2 are SGHTA and FQGTGA. CDR3 length equals 14 residues. The DNA of the CDR3 is TGTGCCAGCAGCGGGAGCTCCTATAATTCACCCCTCCACTTT. Its translation is CASSGSSYNSPLHF.

The gene calls are TRBV28 and TRBJ1-5, with D possibly being TRBD1 (6 bases). The germline V gene encodes CDR1 MDHEN and CDR2 SYDVKM. CDR3 length: 15 amino acids. Trimming removed 6 bases at V and 6 bases at J, with 18 bases between. This CDR3 reads CASSLRQTGSQPQHF. CDR3 in DNA: TGTGCCAGCAGCCTTCGACAGACAGGTAGTCAGCCCCAGCATTTT.

The chain joins TRBV13 to TRBJ2-7, with 9 bases identical to TRBD2. Germline values: CDR1 PRHDT, CDR2 FYEKMQ (reference sequence). The junction had 16 bases not matched to a gene; V was cut back by 3 bases and J by 4 bases. This CDR3 has 18 amino acids. The CDR3 is CASSFQGLNLAGEYEQYF. The CDR3 bases are TGTGCCAGCAGCTTTCAGGGGCTTAATTTAGCGGGAGAGTACGAGCAGTACTTC.

The rearrangement uses TRBV10-1 and TRBJ2-3; unclear D gene. The CDR3 runs 14 residues. The V gene lost 3 bases and the J gene lost 2 bases, with 9 bases spanning the gap. Germline V lookup: CDR1 WNHNN, CDR2 SYGVQD (reference sequence). CDR3 residues: CASSEWQSTDTQYF. Here the CDR3 DNA reads TGCGCCAGCAGTGAATGGCAATCCACAGATACGCAGTATTTT.

The sample holds a few counts of this clone. The CDR3 sequence: CASSLREGAQRELFF. In nucleotides, the CDR3 is TGTGCCAGCAGCTTACGTGAAGGGGCGCAAAGGGAACTGTTTTTT. The chain carries TRBV7-9 and TRBJ1-4, with D possibly being TRBD1 (5 bases). There are 15 residues in the CDR3. Germline CDR1 reads SEHNR; CDR2 reads FQNEAQ (reference sequence). With 2 bases removed from V and 12 bases from J, the gap between germline ends came to 19 bases.

V gene TRBV9 combines with J gene TRBJ2-3; 7 nucleotides match TRBD2. Germline lookup yields CDR1 SGDLS and CDR2 YYNGEE. The CDR3 is 16 residues long. V lost 3 bases and J lost 0; bases outside the gene matches: 7. CDR3 sequence (DNA): TGTGCCAGCAGCGCCAGCGGGGCCCTTAGCACAGATACGCAGTATTTT. As protein: CASSASGALSTDTQYF.

The chain links TRBV5-4 to TRBJ2-3; a weak D match, TRBD2 (6 bases). V gave up 2 bases and J gave up 0 bases, with 10 bases separating them. This CDR3 has 15 amino acids. The V gene's germline CDR1 is SGHNT and CDR2 YYREEE (reference sequence). The CDR3 nucleotides read TGTGCCAGCAGCTTTCCGGGACTGAGCACAGATACGCAGTATTTT. Amino acids: CASSFPGLSTDTQYF. Variable domain in full (rest from reference TRBV5-4 and TRBJ2-3): ETGVTQSPTHLIKTRGQQVTLRCSSQSGHNTVSWYQQALGQGPQFIFQYYREEENGRGNFPPRFSGLQFPNYSSELNVNALELDDSALYLCASSFPGLSTDTQYFGPGTRLTVL.

The V gene is TRBV30, the J gene TRBJ1-2, with 7 bases fitting TRBD1. Trimming removed 0 bases from V and 7 bases from J; junction bases left unmatched: 8. The CDR3 has 14 amino acids. Germline V gene sequence: CDR1 GTSNPN, CDR2 SVGIG (reference sequence). The CDR3 sequence is CAWSVTGKMAGYTF. As DNA, the CDR3 is TGTGCCTGGAGTGTGACAGGGAAGATGGCTGGCTACACCTTC. Combining the CDR3 with reference TRBV30 and TRBJ1-2 gives the whole variable domain SQTIHQWPATLVQPVGSPLSLECTVEGTSNPNLYWYRQAAGRGLQLLFYSVGIGQISSEVPQNLSASRPQDRQFILSSKKLLLSDSGFYLCAWSVTGKMAGYTFGSGTRLTVV.

This clone has a single count. V gene TRBV19 combines with J gene TRBJ2-1; TRBD2 aligns across 12 bases. Trimming at V came to 0 bases and at J to 2 bases, leaving 8 bases not matched to a gene. CDR1 is LNHDA, CDR2 SQIVND, per germline (reference sequence). CDR3 size: 19 residues. CDR3 protein: CASSIELAGGSRAYNEQFF. The CDR3 nucleotides read TGTGCCAGTAGTATAGAACTAGCGGGAGGTTCGAGAGCCTACAATGAGCAGTTCTTC.

The chain joins TRBV28 to TRBJ1-3, with a possible D match to TRBD1 (5 bases). V lost 6 bases and J lost 7, with 13 bases in between. The germline V gene has CDR1 MDHEN and CDR2 SYDVKM. The CDR3 extends over 13 amino acids. The DNA of the CDR3 is TGTGCCAGCAGACCCTCGGGGGAGAACACCATATATTTT. Translating gives CASRPSGENTIYF.

The chain employs TRBV12-3 or TRBV12-4 and TRBJ1-2, with a weak D call TRBD1 (6 bases). The V and J ends lost 5 bases and 7 bases respectively, with 14 bases between them. The CDR3 extends over 13 amino acids. In DNA form, the CDR3 reads TGTGCCAGCAGTCAATATCGAGGGGGTGGCTACACCTTC. Its protein product is CASSQYRGGGYTF.

As for this clone: This sample also contains other DNA sequences that code for the same CDR3. The chain links TRBV20-1 to TRBJ1-3; D remains ambiguous. The CDR3 is 14 amino acids. CDR1 is DFQATT, CDR2 SNEGSKA, per germline (reference sequence). V was clipped by 3 bases and J by 0 bases, with 9 bases between them. As DNA, the CDR3 is TGCAGTGCTAGTCTAGGTAGCTCTGGAAACACCATATATTTT. Its translation: CSASLGSSGNTIYF.

This chain joins TRBV5-1 and TRBJ1-2; the D gene is possibly TRBD1 (6 bases). CDR3 length equals 15 residues. Trimming cost V 0 bases and J 7 bases, with 16 bases left between them. CDR1 is SGHRS and CDR2 is YFSETQ in the germline V gene. The CDR3 nucleotides are TGCGCCAGCAGCTTGGCCTTGGGACAATTGAGTGGCTACACCTTC. Encoded protein: CASSLALGQLSGYTF.

The rearrangement uses TRBV5-4 and TRBJ2-1; TRBD2 matches at 7 bases. Trimming cost V 4 bases and J 8 bases; bases outside gene matches: 9. From germline, CDR1 is SGHNT and CDR2 YYREEE (reference sequence). CDR3 length: 14 residues. Here the CDR3 reads CASSPGGRIDEQFF. CDR3 bases: TGTGCCAGCAGCCCCGGCGGGAGAATAGATGAGCAGTTCTTC.

The table lists this clone with a count of one. The genes are TRBV2 and TRBJ2-1; 9 nucleotides align to TRBD2. Unmatched junction bases numbered 8, after V lost 6 bases and J lost 8 bases. Looked up from germline, CDR1 is SNHLY and CDR2 is FYNNEI. This CDR3 is built from 14 residues. The CDR3 sequence: CASRVAGVFDEQFF. As DNA, the CDR3 is TGTGCCAGCAGAGTAGCGGGAGTCTTCGATGAGCAGTTCTTC.

The chain joins TRBV18 to TRBJ1-6; the D gene is possibly TRBD1 (5 bases). The CDR3 extends over 17 amino acids. Looked up from germline, CDR1 is KGHSH and CDR2 is LQKENI. V gave up 4 bases and J gave up 1 base, with 14 bases separating them. Written as DNA, the CDR3 is TGTGCCAGCTCACGGTATGACAGAGGTTCCTATAATTCACCCCTCCACTTT. Amino acids: CASSRYDRGSYNSPLHF.

The chain uses TRBV6-6 and TRBJ1-5, with D possibly being TRBD1 (5 bases). Deletions cut 5 bases from V and 0 bases from J, with 17 bases between. The CDR3 is 17 residues long. From germline, CDR1 is MNHNY and CDR2 SVGAGI (reference sequence). The CDR3 sequence: CASSPIWGGNSNQPQHF. CDR3 nucleotides: TGTGCCAGCAGTCCCATCTGGGGGGGGAATAGCAATCAGCCCCAGCATTTT.

The chain uses TRBV12-3 or TRBV12-4 and TRBJ2-3; 7 bases match TRBD1. V lost 6 bases to trimming and J lost 2 bases; unmatched junction nucleotides: 2. This CDR3 spans 13 amino acids. Here the CDR3 DNA reads TGTGCCAGCAGGGACAGGTCCACAGATACGCAGTATTTT. Protein product: CASRDRSTDTQYF.

J is TRBJ1-2 and V is TRBV12-3 or TRBV12-4; D is undetermined. The CDR3 is 12 residues long. V was shortened by 7 bases and J by 5 bases, with 11 bases between the two germline ends. The CDR3 loop is CASTEAGYGYTF. The CDR3 DNA is TGTGCCAGCACCGAAGCCGGTTATGGCTACACCTTC.